This entry concerns a single TCR beta chain. The germline CDR1 and CDR2 sequences are MNHEY and SMNVEV (reference sequence). V trimming: 5 bases; J trimming: 1 base; junction bases outside the gene matches: 13. This CDR3 is 18 amino acids long. The data were taken from a study of blood T cell repertoires in COVID-19. Sequenced by immunoSEQ multiplex PCR; TCRdb stores in-frame clones only, minus some. Among under 150,000 clones listed, almost 85% were seen once. Sequencing input: peripheral blood. The chain links TRBV27 to TRBJ2-3, with TRBD2 identical over 9 bases. The TCR originated in a man in his fifties or sixties with acute or convalescent COVID-19. CDR3 nucleotide sequence: TGTGCCAGCAGTCCACACTCTAGCGGGACCCTGCGCACAGATACGCAGTATTTT. Translating gives CASSPHSSGTLRTDTQYF.